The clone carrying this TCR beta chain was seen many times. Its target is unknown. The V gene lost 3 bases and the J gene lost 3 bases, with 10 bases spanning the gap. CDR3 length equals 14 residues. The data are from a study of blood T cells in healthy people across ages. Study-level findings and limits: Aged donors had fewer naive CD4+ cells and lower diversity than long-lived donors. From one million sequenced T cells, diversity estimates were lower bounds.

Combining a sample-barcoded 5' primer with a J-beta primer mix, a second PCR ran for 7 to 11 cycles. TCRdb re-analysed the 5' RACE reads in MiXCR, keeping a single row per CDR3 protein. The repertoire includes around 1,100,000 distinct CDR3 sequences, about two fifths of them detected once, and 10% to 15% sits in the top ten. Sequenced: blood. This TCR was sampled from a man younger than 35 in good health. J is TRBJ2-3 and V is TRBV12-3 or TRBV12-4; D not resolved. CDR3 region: CASSLSPATDTQYF. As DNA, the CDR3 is TGTGCCAGCAGTTTGTCACCGGCAACAGATACGCAGTATTTT.